This T cell receptor (beta chain) was retrieved from a study of T cells after yellow fever vaccination (dated by TCRdb to between 2019 and 2020). As for the study more broadly: The SMART-Seq v4 Ultra Low Input RNA kit was used to prepare libraries from fractions with low cell numbers. To follow T-cell clones before and after both primary and booster YFV17D yellow fever vaccination, bulk TCR alpha and beta repertoires underwent longitudinal sequencing. Blood was collected at multiple timepoints before and after primary and secondary immunization, and bulk PBMC replicates and cell subsets were isolated. Two healthy male donors, one aged 18 to 29 and one aged 30 to 40 years, were included in the cohort. The investigation overall reported the following: The study included only a couple of donors, which limits how far the findings can be generalized. A small share of clonotypes occurred in both CD4 and CD8 compartments, likely arising from convergent recombination. Compared with the primary T-cell response, the secondary T-cell response was weaker but faster, peaking on day 5 rather than day 15. After the booster, most clones that had expanded after primary vaccination were detected again (roughly 96% of CD4 and 88% of CD8), suggesting broad maintenance of memory. Computational filtering was needed because FACS-sorted repertoires could contain abundant contaminating clonotypes from the bulk population.

Synthesis of TCR cDNA relied on 5'RACE template switching, a step that introduced a universal primer site along with unique molecular identifiers. Priming for cDNA synthesis came from both the TCR alpha and TCR beta constant segments. Two PCR steps were used to amplify libraries, with sample barcodes and sequencing adapters being added in the second step. Sequencing of libraries was done on Illumina HiSeq 2500 (2x100 bp) or NovaSeq (2x150 bp). In the paper's pipeline: MIGEC handled demultiplexing of reads and collapsing into UMI consensus sequences, while MiXCR performed V(D)J alignment. Using edgeR on replicate PBMC samples, clonotypes were called vaccine-responding if FDR was below 0.01 and the log2 fold change was above 5 up to day 15. Each bulk clonotype received a CD4 or CD8 identity based on whether the sequenced CD4 or CD8 repertoire contained that clonotype at higher abundance. Through fastp at Q25 and MiXCR, TCRdb rebuilt clones from the public reads, retaining in-frame beta chains. Records with the same CDR3 protein are collapsed into one entry carrying the most frequent genes and DNA. The V and J calls follow TCRdb's processing rather than the paper's. The table for this sample lists around 610,000 distinct CDR3 sequences; 13% of them were counted only once. More than 12% of the sample is in the top ten clones.

A few counts support this clonotype. The clone's antigen remains unknown. One base away there is no much larger clone; base qualities are not given. The treatment or condition tag for this specimen amounts to: live attenuated yellow fever vaccine strain. Two biological replicates of bulk PBMCs were collected at each blood-draw timepoint. A standard Ficoll-Paque protocol was used to isolate PBMCs from peripheral blood. TriZol was used to extract RNA from bulk PBMCs, from CD4 and CD8 fractions, and from dextramer-positive and dextramer-negative fractions. V gives up 4 bases and J gives up 7 bases, and the segment between their germline ends measures 9 bases. The CDR3 holds 11 amino acids from the cysteine to the phenylalanine. The only DNA kept is the CDR3, 33 bases in frame from the first base. Sequences SGDLS (CDR1) and YYNGEE (CDR2) are obtained from the germline V gene.

This clonotype was sampled from a man aged 25 to 40 who received the YFV17D yellow fever vaccine. The material sequenced was PBMCs, taken on the day of the yellow fever booster vaccination. The sequence links TRBV9 to TRBJ2-7, with an unclear D gene assignment. The CDR3 corresponds to CASSNSREQYF. The DNA sequence reads TGTGCCAGCAGCAACTCTCGTGAGCAGTACTTC.